This T cell receptor (beta chain) was retrieved from a study of T cells in Graves' hyperthyroidism and ophthalmopathy. Diagnosing involved the use of clinical symptoms, serum thyroxine and TRAb, thyroid ultrasound and orbital computed tomography. Germline V gene sequence: CDR1 DFQATT, CDR2 SNEGSKA (reference sequence). The CDR3 contains 14 residues. The V end lost 2 bases, the J end lost 3 bases, and 13 bases lay between the germline ends. Amplified TCR beta CDR3 regions derived from RNA transcripts. Primed by the HTBI set, a first-round RT-PCR was run on the TCR CDR3. MiXCR, run by TCRdb on the multiplex PCR reads, gives a single entry per CDR3 protein. The table lists 540,000 or so distinct CDR3 sequences, just over 45% of them singletons. In its sample, this clonotype was seen many times. The antigen is not known. Study conclusions and caveats: Ophthalmopathy was told apart from stable hyperthyroidism by a 13 V-J model. In blood, most of the thyroid clonotypes expanded above 0.001 were also present.

The source of this sequence is an adult woman with Graves' disease, either hyperthyroidism or ophthalmopathy (not recorded which). The sample was peripheral blood or thyroid tissue (not recorded which). This chain connects TRBV20-1 to TRBJ2-5, with TRBD1 as a possible D gene (5 bases). This CDR3 reads CSARQGEEKETQYF. As DNA, the CDR3 is TGCAGTGCTAGACAGGGTGAAGAGAAAGAGACCCAGTACTTC.